The present entry profiles one T cell receptor (beta chain) with its context. Its specificity is not known. Terminally differentiated effector memory CD45RA+ cells were excluded by CCR7 positive selection of CD45RO-negative cells. Over several immunoSEQ plates, each subset's genomic DNA was distributed in even portions. Repertoires were generated with immunoSEQ multiplex PCR, while TCRdb's copy carries only in-frame clones and drops some. This sample has about 700,000 clones, with about 91% found just once. The data were obtained in a study of shared clonotypes between healthy human individuals. Regarding the study as a whole: It was the few donors that limited the genetic and exposure-history diversity represented.

This clonotype was obtained from a man under 40 in good health. The sample comprised naive CD8+ T cells sorted from blood.

CDR3 residues: CASSLRVSNTGELFF. CDR3 nucleotides: TGTGCCAGCAGCTTAAGGGTATCGAACACCGGGGAGCTGTTTTTT. This chain uses TRBV7-9 with TRBJ2-2; no definite D call. Germline V CDR1 and CDR2: SEHNR, FQNEAQ (reference sequence). V shed 2 bases and J shed 0 bases, with 7 bases lying between them. The CDR3 sequence is 15 residues long.